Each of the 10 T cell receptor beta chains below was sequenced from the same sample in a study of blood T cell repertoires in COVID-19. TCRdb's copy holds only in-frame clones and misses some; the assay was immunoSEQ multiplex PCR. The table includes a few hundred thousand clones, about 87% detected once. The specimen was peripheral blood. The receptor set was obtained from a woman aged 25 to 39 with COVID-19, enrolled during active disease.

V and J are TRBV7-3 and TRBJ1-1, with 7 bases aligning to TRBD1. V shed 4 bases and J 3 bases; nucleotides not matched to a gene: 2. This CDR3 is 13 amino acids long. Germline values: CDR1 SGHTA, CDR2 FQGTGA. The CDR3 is CASSSQGDTEAFF. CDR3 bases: TGTGCCAGCAGCTCCCAGGGGGACACTGAAGCTTTCTTT.

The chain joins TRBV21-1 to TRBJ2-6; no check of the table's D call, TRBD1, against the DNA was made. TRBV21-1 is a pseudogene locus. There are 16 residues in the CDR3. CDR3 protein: CASSQKGDSGANVLTF. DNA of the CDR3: TGTGCCAGCAGCCAGAAGGGGGACTCTGGGGCCAACGTCCTGACTTTC.

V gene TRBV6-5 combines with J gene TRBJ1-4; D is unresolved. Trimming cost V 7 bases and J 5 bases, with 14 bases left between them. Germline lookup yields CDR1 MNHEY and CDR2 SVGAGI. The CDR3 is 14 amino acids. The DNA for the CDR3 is TGTGCCAGCACGGAGGGTGGTTCCAATGAAAAACTGTTTTTT. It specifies CASTEGGSNEKLFF.

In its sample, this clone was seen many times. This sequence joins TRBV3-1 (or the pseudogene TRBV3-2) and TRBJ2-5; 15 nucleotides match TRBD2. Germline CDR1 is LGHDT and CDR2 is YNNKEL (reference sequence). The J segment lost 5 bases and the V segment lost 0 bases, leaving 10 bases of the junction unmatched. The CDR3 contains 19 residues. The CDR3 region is CASSQDAGLAGGSWETQYF. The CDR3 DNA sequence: TGTGCCAGCAGCCAAGATGCGGGACTAGCGGGAGGTAGTTGGGAGACCCAGTACTTC.

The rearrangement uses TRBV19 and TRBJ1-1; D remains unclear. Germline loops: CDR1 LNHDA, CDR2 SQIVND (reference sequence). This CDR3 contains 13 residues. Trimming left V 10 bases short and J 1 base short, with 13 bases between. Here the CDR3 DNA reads TGTGCCACACGAGAGTTCCAGAACACTGAAGCTTTCTTT. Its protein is CATREFQNTEAFF.

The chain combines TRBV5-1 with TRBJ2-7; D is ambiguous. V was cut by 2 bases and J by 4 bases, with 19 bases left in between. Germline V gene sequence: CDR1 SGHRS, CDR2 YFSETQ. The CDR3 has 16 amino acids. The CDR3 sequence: CASSLGAAGDQYEQYF. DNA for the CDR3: TGCGCCAGCAGCTTAGGTGCGGCCGGCGATCAGTACGAGCAGTACTTC.

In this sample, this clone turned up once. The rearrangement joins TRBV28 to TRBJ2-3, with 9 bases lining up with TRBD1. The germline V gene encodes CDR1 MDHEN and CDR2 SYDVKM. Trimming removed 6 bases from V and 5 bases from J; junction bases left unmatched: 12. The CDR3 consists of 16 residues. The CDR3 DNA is TGTGCCAGCAGGGCGGACAGGGGTAATGGAGGAGATACGCAGTATTTT. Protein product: CASRADRGNGGDTQYF.

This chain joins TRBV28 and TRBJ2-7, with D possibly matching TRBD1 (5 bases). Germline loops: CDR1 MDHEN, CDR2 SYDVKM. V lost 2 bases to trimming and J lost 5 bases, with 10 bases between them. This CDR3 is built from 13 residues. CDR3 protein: CASSLARVHEQYF. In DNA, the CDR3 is TGTGCCAGCAGTTTAGCCAGGGTTCACGAGCAGTACTTC.

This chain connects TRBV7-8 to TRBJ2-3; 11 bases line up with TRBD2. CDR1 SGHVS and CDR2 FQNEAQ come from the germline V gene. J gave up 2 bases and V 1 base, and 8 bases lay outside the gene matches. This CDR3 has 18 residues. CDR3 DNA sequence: TGTGCCAGCAGCTTAGGGGGGCTAGCGGGAGGCTCCACAGATACGCAGTATTTT. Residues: CASSLGGLAGGSTDTQYF.

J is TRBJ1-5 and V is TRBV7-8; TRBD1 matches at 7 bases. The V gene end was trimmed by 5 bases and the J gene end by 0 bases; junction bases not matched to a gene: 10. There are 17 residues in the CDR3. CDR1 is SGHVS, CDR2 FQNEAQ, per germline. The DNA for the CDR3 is TGTGCCAGCAGCGCATCGGGAGGGACAGTTAGCAATCAGCCCCAGCATTTT. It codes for CASSASGGTVSNQPQHF. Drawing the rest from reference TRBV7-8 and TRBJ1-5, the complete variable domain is GAGVSQSPRYKVAKRGQDVALRCDPISGHVSLFWYQQALGQGPEFLTYFQNEAQLDKSGLPSDRFFAERPEGSVSTLKIQRTQQEDSAVYLCASSASGGTVSNQPQHFGDGTRLSIL.